The clone carrying this T cell receptor (beta chain) was seen only a few times. Per the original data handling: Estimated nucleated cell counts came from reference gene primer amplification. Sequencing used immunoSEQ multiplex PCR; TCRdb keeps in-frame clones, though not all of them. That table supplies the V and J calls and clone size; D and trimming were determined from the DNA. Here the sample spans about 40,000 clones, about nine tenths being singletons. There are 14 residues in the CDR3. Trimming stripped 0 bases from V and 2 bases from J, with 6 bases between. The V gene's germline CDR1 is SGHRS and CDR2 YFSETQ. This specimen comes from a study of blood T cell repertoires in COVID-19. Study-level background: Acute-phase and convalescent COVID-19 samples originated in the United States, Italy and Spain.

The TCR comes from a woman aged 80 or over with acute or convalescent COVID-19. The sequenced sample consisted of peripheral blood. V usage is TRBV5-1 and J usage is TRBJ2-1, with D unresolved. For the CDR3, the DNA is TGCGCCAGCAGCTTGGACAGAACCTACAATGAGCAGTTCTTC. Translating it yields CASSLDRTYNEQFF.